Listed below are T cell receptor beta chains from one sample, sequenced in a study of blood T cells in healthy people across ages. TCRdb processed the 5' RACE reads anew with MiXCR; each CDR3 protein has one entry. The sample consists of about a million distinct CDR3 sequences, about 48% of them appearing once. The sequenced sample was blood. All receptors come from a young man in good health. CDR3s include the opening cysteine and the closing phenylalanine or tryptophan. The order of the fields is clone size, V gene, J gene, D gene, CDR3 DNA, CDR3 protein. The D gene is left open where the match is weak. Size values are once, few and many counts, or a class for expanded clones, and some rows have none.

few	TRBV9	TRBJ1-4	-	TGTGCCAGCAGCGTAGACCGGGGGCGGGGTGAAAAACTGTTTTTT	CASSVDRGRGEKLFF
few	TRBV2	TRBJ2-1	TRBD1	TGTGCCAGCAGTGAAGGCCTTCTGGCAGGGGGCCACAATGAGCAGTTCTTC	CASSEGLLAGGHNEQFF
few	TRBV12-3/TRBV12-4	TRBJ2-3	-	TGTGCCAGCAGTTACCCTAGGGGGGATAACACAGATACGCAGTATTTT	CASSYPRGDNTDTQYF
-	TRBV6-6	TRBJ2-7	TRBD2	TGTGCCAGCACCCATCCGGGGACTAGCGGTTCCTACGAGCAGTACTTC	CASTHPGTSGSYEQYF
-	TRBV9	TRBJ1-5	-	TGTGCCAGCAGCGTAGACTGGGCTAATCAGCCCCAGCATTTT	CASSVDWANQPQHF
-	TRBV4-1	TRBJ2-1	TRBD2	TGCGCCAGCAGCCAACCGGCTAGCGGGGGTTACAATGAGCAGTTCTTC	CASSQPASGGYNEQFF
few	TRBV7-9	TRBJ1-1	-	TGTGCCAGCAGCTTAGCGCCTGTCACTGAAGCTTTCTTT	CASSLAPVTEAFF
-	TRBV2	TRBJ2-7	TRBD1	TGTGCCAGCAGTTACAGGGGGCTCTACGAGCAGTACTTC	CASSYRGLYEQYF
few	TRBV7-9	TRBJ2-5	-	TGTGCCAGCAGCTTAGCGACACCCCCAAAGACCCAGTACTTC	CASSLATPPKTQYF
few	TRBV12-3/TRBV12-4	TRBJ2-3	-	TGTGCCAGCAGACTCTACGGGGGACCCACAGATACGCAGTATTTT	CASRLYGGPTDTQYF
-	TRBV5-1	TRBJ1-1	TRBD1	TGCGCCAGCAGCTCCGGACAGGGAGTAACTGAAGTTTTCTTT	CASSSGQGVTEVFF
-	TRBV4-1	TRBJ2-3	-	TGCGCCAGCAGCCGACTGGGTGCCGGGGGAAGCACAGATACGCAGTATTTT	CASSRLGAGGSTDTQYF
-	TRBV7-8	TRBJ2-1	TRBD1	TGTGCCAGCAGCTTGTACAGGGGAATCTCTACAAATGAGCAGTTCTTC	CASSLYRGISTNEQFF
-	TRBV4-1	TRBJ1-1	-	TGCGCCAGCAGCCCACAGGGCTGGGACACTGAAGCTTTCTTT	CASSPQGWDTEAFF
-	TRBV20-1	TRBJ2-5	-	TGCAGTGCTAGATTGGGTCGGGGGCCCCAAGAGACCCAGTACTTC	CSARLGRGPQETQYF
-	TRBV7-6	TRBJ2-3	TRBD1	TGTGCCAGCGCTAAGAGGGGACAGGGGTACACAGATACGCAGTATTTT	CASAKRGQGYTDTQYF
-	TRBV20-1	TRBJ1-2	TRBD1	TGCAGTGCGCCGGACAGGGGAAGGGCTAACTATGGCTACACCTTC	CSAPDRGRANYGYTF
once	TRBV2	TRBJ1-6	-	TGTGCCAGCAGTGAAGAAGGGACTCAGAATTCACCCCTCCACTTT	CASSEEGTQNSPLHF
-	TRBV25-1	TRBJ2-5	TRBD1	TGTGCCAGCAGTTGGGACAGGGTTAAAGAGACCCAGTACTTC	CASSWDRVKETQYF
many	TRBV4-3	TRBJ1-6	-	TGCGCCAGCAGCCAAGATCTCTCGGTGGGGAGGATGAATTCACCCCTCCACTTT	CASSQDLSVGRMNSPLHF
medium-sized	TRBV7-9	TRBJ1-1	-	TGTGCCAGCACCACGGGACACTTAATGAACACTGAAGCTTTCTTT	CASTTGHLMNTEAFF
-	TRBV15	TRBJ1-4	-	TGTGCCACCAGCAGGGGAGGGAGTGAAAAACTGTTTTTT	CATSRGGSEKLFF
few	TRBV5-1	TRBJ1-2	-	TGCGCCAGCAACGACAGAGGCTATGGCTACACCTTC	CASNDRGYGYTF
few	TRBV4-1	TRBJ1-1	-	TGCGCCAGCAGCCAAGTGTTACGTGGGGCTGAAGCTTTCTTT	CASSQVLRGAEAFF
-	TRBV4-3	TRBJ1-1	-	TGCGCCAGCAGCCTTTCCAACAGGGCGGCCACTGAAGCTTTCTTT	CASSLSNRAATEAFF
-	TRBV7-2	TRBJ1-1	-	TGTGCCAGCAGCATAGGTTTTGGGGGCACTGAAGCTTTCTTT	CASSIGFGGTEAFF